The entry that follows covers one T cell receptor beta chain sequence. The record originates from a study of blood T cell repertoires in COVID-19. Study summary: The samples span acute and convalescent COVID-19 from the United States, Italy and Spain.

This CDR3 is 17 amino acids long. V was pared by 0 bases and J by 6 bases, with 9 bases of the junction left unmatched. CDR1 is SGHNT, CDR2 YYREEE, per germline (reference sequence). In the authors' workflow: Estimated nucleated cell counts came from reference gene primer amplification. Generated by immunoSEQ multiplex PCR, the TCRdb table keeps only in-frame clones and is missing some. The V and J calls and clone size were taken over from that table, and D and trimming were inferred from the DNA. This sample has some 130,000 clones, with approximately 77% found just once. The receptor was isolated from a man older than 75 with acute or convalescent COVID-19. This chain joins TRBV5-4 and TRBJ2-2; 9 bases match TRBD1. Specimen: peripheral blood. For the CDR3, the DNA is TGTGCCAGCAGCTTGGGAGCGGGGACAGGGTTCTCCGGGGAGCTGTTTTTT. Translating it yields CASSLGAGTGFSGELFF.